This T cell receptor (beta chain) was captured in a study of cytomegalovirus exposure and HLA in healthy donors. CDR1 is SGHKS and CDR2 is YYEKEE in the germline V gene (reference sequence). V lost 4 bases, J lost 7 bases, and 6 bases stayed unmatched. The CDR3 consists of 14 residues. The assay was immunoSEQ multiplex PCR, and TCRdb's table has in-frame clones only and misses some. The sample has fewer than 120,000 clones; 85% to 90% are singletons. Concerning this clone: Its cognate antigen is unknown.

Study findings and constraints: It was reportedly the case that the classifier diagnosed cytomegalovirus status with high specificity and sensitivity.

The sequence derives from a woman in her twenties or thirties in good health and CMV-seropositive. Sequenced input: PBMCs. The chain carries TRBV5-5 and TRBJ2-1, with 9 bases matching TRBD1. CDR3: CASSPGTGSNEQFF. CDR3 DNA sequence: TGTGCCAGCAGCCCCGGGACAGGGTCGAATGAGCAGTTCTTC.